Each of the 29 T cell receptor beta chains below was sequenced from the same sample in a study of T-cell memory formation after mild COVID-19. TCRdb itself ran the 5' RACE reads through MiXCR, one entry per CDR3 protein. The sample holds about 340,000 distinct CDR3 sequences, roughly 14% seen once. The sequenced material came from PBMCs or a T cell subset sorted from them (not recorded which). The source is a man younger than 35 who had mild COVID-19 (a few samples of this study predate the infection). Cell type and time point are not known.

The chain combines TRBV12-3 or TRBV12-4 with TRBJ2-3; 13 bases match TRBD2. The CDR3 loop spans 16 amino acids. J lost 4 bases, V lost 3 bases, and 4 bases had no gene match. CDR3 residues: CASSFGLAGVADTQYF. The DNA for the CDR3 is TGTGCCAGCAGTTTCGGACTAGCGGGGGTGGCAGATACGCAGTATTTT.

The table lists this clonotype with a count of one. The chain links TRBV18 to TRBJ2-7, with 11 bases lining up with TRBD1. V lost 4 bases and J lost 3; bases outside the gene matches: 5. This CDR3 is built from 15 residues. Germline values: CDR1 KGHSH, CDR2 LQKENI. DNA for the CDR3: TGTGCCAGCTCACGAACCGGGACAGGGGGCTACGAGCAGTACTTC. The encoded protein is CASSRTGTGGYEQYF. Supplemented by reference TRBV18 and TRBJ2-7, the full variable domain reads NAGVMQNPRHLVRRRGQEARLRCSPMKGHSHVYWYRQLPEEGLKFMVYLQKENIIDESGMPKERFSAEFPKEGPSILRIQQVVRGDSAAYFCASSRTGTGGYEQYFGPGTRLTVT.

The chain employs TRBV9 and TRBJ2-5; 8 bases are a match to TRBD1. The CDR3 has 17 amino acids. CDR1 and CDR2 (germline): SGDLS, YYNGEE. J gave up 0 bases and V 5 bases, and 12 bases lay outside the gene matches. The CDR3 coding sequence is TGTGCCAGCAGTCCTCCCTCAGGGGGCGTAAACCAAGAGACCCAGTACTTC. Its protein product is CASSPPSGGVNQETQYF.

This clonotype was picked up a small number of times. The chain employs TRBV7-9 and TRBJ1-6, with TRBD1 identical over 10 bases. J lost 0 bases, V lost 4 bases, and 3 bases had no gene match. Germline V gene lookup returns CDR1 SEHNR and CDR2 FQNEAQ (reference sequence). The CDR3 spans 17 residues. Here the CDR3 reads CASSSGDRGSYNSPLHF. The CDR3 DNA follows: TGTGCCAGCAGCTCCGGGGACAGGGGCTCCTATAATTCACCCCTCCACTTT. Full variable domain (missing parts from reference TRBV7-9 and TRBJ1-6): DTGVSQNPRHKITKRGQNVTFRCDPISEHNRLYWYRQTLGQGPEFLTYFQNEAQLEKSRLLSDRFSAERPKGSFSTLEIQRTEQGDSAMYLCASSSGDRGSYNSPLHFGNGTRLTVT.

DNA of the CDR3: TGTGCCAGCAGCAACAGAGGGGTGGGGGTGTCCTACGAGCAGTACTTC. It codes for CASSNRGVGVSYEQYF. The chain is built from TRBV12-3 or TRBV12-4 and TRBJ2-7, with D perhaps TRBD1 or TRBD2 (5 bases each). V was cut by 6 bases and J by 1 base, with 19 bases left in between. The CDR3 is 16 amino acids.

The genes are TRBV5-1 and TRBJ2-1; D ambiguous. The V and J ends lost 7 bases and 0 bases respectively, with 11 bases between them. CDR3 length: 14 residues. CDR1 SGHRS and CDR2 YFSETQ come from the germline V gene. CDR3: CASGRVGSYNEQFF. DNA for the CDR3: TGCGCCAGCGGTAGGGTCGGCTCCTACAATGAGCAGTTCTTC.

This clonotype has just a few counts. V usage is TRBV20-1 and J usage is TRBJ2-1; 9 bases align to TRBD2. V shed 2 bases and J 3 bases; nucleotides not matched to a gene: 8. The germline V gene encodes CDR1 DFQATT and CDR2 SNEGSKA (reference sequence). The CDR3 loop spans 16 amino acids. The CDR3 nucleotides read TGCAGTGCTAGATCCCCCAGCGGGGGGTTCTACAATGAGCAGTTCTTC. Amino acids: CSARSPSGGFYNEQFF.

This clonotype was picked up many times. The chain couples TRBV29-1 to TRBJ2-1; D may be TRBD2 (5 bases). Between the trimmed V and J ends, which lost 0 bases and 4 bases, there was a span of 25 bases. Germline CDR1 is SQVTM and CDR2 is ANQGSEA. The CDR3 sequence is 19 residues long. This CDR3 is CSVEEGGSGEISPYNEQFF. The CDR3 bases are TGCAGCGTTGAAGAAGGTGGCAGCGGAGAAATCAGCCCTTACAATGAGCAGTTCTTC.

This clonotype was detected many times. This chain uses TRBV7-2 with TRBJ2-7; 13 nucleotides match TRBD2. V lost 4 bases to trimming and J lost 0 bases; unmatched junction nucleotides: 9. The CDR3 has 18 amino acids. In germline, CDR1 is SGHTA, CDR2 FQGNSA. The CDR3 sequence is CASSSPGLAGTNSYEQYF. CDR3 nucleotides: TGTGCCAGCAGCTCGCCGGGACTAGCGGGGACGAACTCCTACGAGCAGTACTTC.

This clonotype was counted ten times or more. V gene TRBV27 combines with J gene TRBJ2-2, with D tentatively TRBD1 (5 bases). Trimming pared 3 bases from V and 6 bases from J, leaving 14 bases between. There are 15 residues in the CDR3. The V gene's germline CDR1 is MNHEY and CDR2 SMNVEV (reference sequence). The CDR3 loop is CASSLRQGRSGELFF. The CDR3 region has the DNA TGTGCCAGCAGTTTGCGGCAGGGCCGTTCCGGGGAGCTGTTTTTT.

This clonotype was picked up a small number of times. V is TRBV10-2 and J is TRBJ1-5; D may be TRBD1 (5 bases). Trimming cost V 8 bases and J 1 base, with 12 bases left between them. Germline loops: CDR1 WSHSY, CDR2 SAAADI. The CDR3 totals 14 residues. CDR3 protein: CASGGYPSNQPQHF. The CDR3 bases are TGCGCCAGCGGGGGTTACCCCAGCAATCAGCCCCAGCATTTT.

This chain joins TRBV6-5 and TRBJ1-1, with D possibly being TRBD1 (6 bases). The V and J ends lost 0 bases and 0 bases respectively, with 14 bases between them. Germline loops: CDR1 MNHEY, CDR2 SVGAGI. This CDR3 comprises 17 residues. The CDR3 coding sequence is TGTGCCAGCAGTTACTCCTTATTCGGGGACATGAACACTGAAGCTTTCTTT. This gives the protein CASSYSLFGDMNTEAFF.

The chain carries TRBV7-2 and TRBJ1-2; 11 bases line up with TRBD1. Looked up from germline, CDR1 is SGHTA and CDR2 is FQGNSA. The ends lost 4 bases at V and 6 bases at J; junction bases unmatched: 13. CDR3 length equals 17 residues. CDR3 bases: TGTGCCAGCAGCTCAGGCTTCGGGACAGGGGGGGCGGATGGCTACACCTTC. It encodes CASSSGFGTGGADGYTF.

The chain couples TRBV20-1 to TRBJ2-5; possibly TRBD2 for D (5 bases). CDR1 and CDR2 from the germline V gene are DFQATT and SNEGSKA (reference sequence). This CDR3 is 14 amino acids long. Trimming cost V 1 base and J 2 bases, with 11 bases left between them. CDR3 sequence: CSARVLPGQETQYF. The CDR3 DNA sequence: TGCAGTGCTAGAGTACTCCCGGGGCAAGAGACCCAGTACTTC.

The rearrangement uses TRBV4-1 and TRBJ2-7; D uncertain. CDR3 length: 14 residues. Germline lookup yields CDR1 MGHRA and CDR2 YSYEKL. V lost 0 bases and J lost 2, with 8 bases in between. The CDR3 is CASSQEASAYEQYV. For the CDR3, the DNA is TGCGCCAGCAGCCAAGAGGCTAGTGCCTACGAGCAGTACGTC.

This clonotype showed up many times. V is TRBV6-2 or TRBV6-3 and J is TRBJ1-5; a possible D gene is TRBD1 (5 bases). The CDR3 has 13 amino acids. V was clipped by 6 bases and J by 7 bases, with 13 bases between them. Germline V gives CDR1 MNHEY, CDR2 SVGEGT. Written as DNA, the CDR3 is TGTGCCAGCAGGACCCTCGGGGACCAGCCCCAGCATTTT. Translation: CASRTLGDQPQHF.

The rearrangement links TRBV5-1 to TRBJ1-4; a weak D match, TRBD1 (6 bases). V shed 4 bases and J shed 9 bases, with 13 bases lying between them. Germline CDR1 is SGHRS and CDR2 is YFSETQ. CDR3 size: 13 residues. CDR3 in DNA: TGCGCCAGCAGCCCGGGGGGCAGCCAAAAACTGTTTTTT. Its protein product is CASSPGGSQKLFF.

J is TRBJ1-1 and V is TRBV4-1; 7 bases align to TRBD1. The germline gives CDR1 MGHRA, CDR2 YSYEKL. This CDR3 comprises 15 residues. V shed 7 bases, J shed 1 base, and the junction held 9 bases outside the gene matches. CDR3 sequence reads: CASTTRTGENTEAFF. The CDR3 nucleotides are TGCGCCAGCACGACGAGAACAGGGGAGAACACTGAAGCTTTCTTT.

This clonotype has more than one count but fewer than ten. The rearrangement links TRBV7-2 to TRBJ1-1; D is uncertain. This CDR3 spans 14 amino acids. Trimming shortened V by 5 bases and J by 1 base, and 11 bases separated the two germline ends. Germline CDR1 and CDR2: SGHTA and FQGNSA. The CDR3 sequence is CASSRGLTNTEAFF. The DNA for the CDR3 is TGTGCCAGCAGCCGTGGGCTTACGAACACTGAAGCTTTCTTT.

This clonotype was seen more than once but under ten times. The chain links TRBV7-2 to TRBJ2-5; 7 bases fit TRBD2. The CDR3 contains 14 residues. Germline V gene lookup returns CDR1 SGHTA and CDR2 FQGNSA. The V gene end was trimmed by 5 bases and the J gene end by 5 bases; junction bases not matched to a gene: 8. The CDR3 DNA is TGTGCCAGCAGCCCCAGCCGGGGGGTGGAGACCCAGTACTTC. Its protein is CASSPSRGVETQYF.

This clonotype was detected ten times or more. The chain is built from TRBV4-1 and TRBJ2-2; TRBD1 matches at 8 bases. The CDR3 has 15 residues. J was trimmed by 3 bases and V by 3 bases; bases with no gene match: 3. The germline gives CDR1 MGHRA, CDR2 YSYEKL. The DNA for the CDR3 is TGCGCCAGCAGCCACTCGACAGGGGACACCGGGGAGCTGTTTTTT. Protein product: CASSHSTGDTGELFF.

The chain recombines TRBV5-1 with TRBJ2-1, with 8 bases fitting TRBD2. V lost 4 bases, J lost 5 bases, and 11 bases stayed unmatched. The CDR3 runs to 16 residues. Germline V lookup: CDR1 SGHRS, CDR2 YFSETQ. The CDR3 here is CASSPNQRGSHNEQFF. CDR3 nucleotides: TGCGCCAGCAGCCCGAATCAGCGGGGGTCACACAATGAGCAGTTCTTC. Using reference TRBV5-1 and TRBJ2-1 for the parts outside the CDR3, the full variable domain is KAGVTQTPRYLIKTRGQQVTLSCSPISGHRSVSWYQQTPGQGLQFLFEYFSETQRNKGNFPGRFSGRQFSNSRSEMNVSTLELGDSALYLCASSPNQRGSHNEQFFGPGTRLTVL.

Ten or more counts support this clonotype. The CDR3 here is CAISGLPRDTQYF. The CDR3 DNA reads as TGTGCCATCAGTGGGCTACCGAGGGATACGCAGTATTTT. The V gene is TRBV10-3, the J gene TRBJ2-3; D remains ambiguous. The CDR3 sequence is 13 residues long. In germline, CDR1 is ENHRY, CDR2 SYGVKD. Deletions cut 4 bases from V and 6 bases from J, with 11 bases between.

This clonotype was seen a few times. V usage is TRBV20-1 and J usage is TRBJ2-1; a possible D gene is TRBD2 (6 bases). Deletions cut 6 bases from V and 7 bases from J, with 19 bases between. The CDR3 totals 14 residues. Germline V gene lookup returns CDR1 DFQATT and CDR2 SNEGSKA (reference sequence). The CDR3 region is CSALGAGSGNEQFF. In DNA, the CDR3 is TGCAGTGCCCTCGGGGCGGGGTCGGGGAATGAGCAGTTCTTC.

The chain combines TRBV4-2 with TRBJ1-2, with D maybe TRBD1 (5 bases). Germline CDR1 LGHNA, CDR2 YNFKEQ. CDR3 length: 14 residues. With 4 bases removed from V and 6 bases from J, the gap between germline ends came to 15 bases. CDR3 sequence: CASSPGRQVNGYTF. The CDR3 nucleotides are TGTGCCAGCAGCCCGGGACGACAAGTCAATGGCTACACCTTC.

This chain links TRBV6-6 with TRBJ1-5; D is unresolved. V lost 0 bases, J lost 0 bases, and 12 bases lay in between. Germline CDR1 reads MNHNY; CDR2 reads SVGAGI (reference sequence). CDR3 size: 17 residues. This CDR3 reads CASSYSRGGYSNQPQHF. The CDR3 bases are TGTGCCAGCAGTTACTCTCGGGGAGGGTATAGCAATCAGCCCCAGCATTTT.

There are a few counts of this clonotype. The rearrangement joins TRBV7-9 to TRBJ2-2; D perhaps matches TRBD1 (6 bases). Germline-derived CDR1 and CDR2 are SEHNR and FQNEAQ (reference sequence). Trimming cost V 7 bases and J 1 base, with 7 bases left between them. The length of the CDR3 is 13 residues. Written as DNA, the CDR3 is TGTGCCAGCAACAGGGAGAACACCGGGGAGCTGTTTTTT. It is translated as CASNRENTGELFF.

This clonotype has a handful of counts. V usage is TRBV20-1 and J usage is TRBJ2-7; a possible D gene is TRBD1 (6 bases). Germline V CDR1 and CDR2: DFQATT, SNEGSKA (reference sequence). Trimming removed 1 base from V and 5 bases from J, with 18 bases in between. This CDR3 is built from 15 residues. The CDR3 protein is CSARGGAVGGNEQYV. The CDR3 nucleotides read TGCAGTGCTAGAGGGGGTGCGGTTGGGGGCAACGAGCAGTACGTC.

This clonotype was found a few times. The chain recombines TRBV12-3 or TRBV12-4 with TRBJ2-2; 7 nucleotides line up with TRBD1. After removal of 6 bases from V and 5 bases from J, the junction contained 15 bases not matched to a gene. The CDR3 totals 17 residues. This chain's CDR3 is CASRSRTGARGTGELFF. In nucleotides, the CDR3 is TGTGCCAGCAGGAGTCGAACAGGGGCACGGGGAACCGGGGAGCTGTTTTTT.